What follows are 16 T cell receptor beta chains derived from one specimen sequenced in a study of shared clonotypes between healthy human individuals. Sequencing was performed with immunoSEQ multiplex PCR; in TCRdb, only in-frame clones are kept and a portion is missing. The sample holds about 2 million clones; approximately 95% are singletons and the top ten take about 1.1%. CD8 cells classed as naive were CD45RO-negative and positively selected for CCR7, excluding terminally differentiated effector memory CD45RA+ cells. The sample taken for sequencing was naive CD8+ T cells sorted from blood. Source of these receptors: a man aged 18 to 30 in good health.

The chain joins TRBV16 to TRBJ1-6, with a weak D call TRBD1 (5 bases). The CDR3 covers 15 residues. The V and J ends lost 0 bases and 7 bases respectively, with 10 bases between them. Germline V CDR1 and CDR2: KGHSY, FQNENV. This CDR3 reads CASSQSVEGNSPLHF. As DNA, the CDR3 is TGTGCCAGCAGCCAATCCGTCGAGGGGAATTCACCCCTCCACTTT.

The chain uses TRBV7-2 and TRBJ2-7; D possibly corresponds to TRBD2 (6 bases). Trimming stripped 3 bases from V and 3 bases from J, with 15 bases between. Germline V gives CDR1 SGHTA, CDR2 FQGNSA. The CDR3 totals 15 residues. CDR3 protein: CASSFPPRGNYEQYF. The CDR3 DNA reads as TGTGCCAGCAGCTTCCCCCCTCGGGGGAACTACGAGCAGTACTTC. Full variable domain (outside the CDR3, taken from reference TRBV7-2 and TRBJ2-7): GAGVSQSPSNKVTEKGKDVELRCDPISGHTALYWYRQSLGQGLEFLIYFQGNSAPDKSGLPSDRFSAERTGGSVSTLTIQRTQQEDSAVYLCASSFPPRGNYEQYFGPGTRLTVT.

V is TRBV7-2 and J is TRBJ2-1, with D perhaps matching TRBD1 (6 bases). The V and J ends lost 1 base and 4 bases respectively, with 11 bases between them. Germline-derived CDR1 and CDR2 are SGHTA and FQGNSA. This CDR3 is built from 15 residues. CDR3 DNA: TGTGCCAGCAGCTTAGGTTCAGGGGATTACAATGAGCAGTTCTTC. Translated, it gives CASSLGSGDYNEQFF.

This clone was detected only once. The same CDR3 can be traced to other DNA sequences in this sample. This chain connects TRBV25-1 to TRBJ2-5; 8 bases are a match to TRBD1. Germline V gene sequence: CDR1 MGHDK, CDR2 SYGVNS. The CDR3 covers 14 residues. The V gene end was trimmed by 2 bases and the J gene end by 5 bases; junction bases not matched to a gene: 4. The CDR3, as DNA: TGTGCCAGCAGTGAAGGGACAGGAGGGGAGACCCAGTACTTC. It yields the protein CASSEGTGGETQYF.

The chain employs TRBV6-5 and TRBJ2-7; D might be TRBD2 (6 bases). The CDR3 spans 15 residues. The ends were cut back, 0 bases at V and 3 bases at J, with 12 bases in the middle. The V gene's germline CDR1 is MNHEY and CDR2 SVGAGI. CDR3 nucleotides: TGTGCCAGCAGTTACTCGCCAGGGACTGTCTACGAGCAGTACTTC. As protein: CASSYSPGTVYEQYF.

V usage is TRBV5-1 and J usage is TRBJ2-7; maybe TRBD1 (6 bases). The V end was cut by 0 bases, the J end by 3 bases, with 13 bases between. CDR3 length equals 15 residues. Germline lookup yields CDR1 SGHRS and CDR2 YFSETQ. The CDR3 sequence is CASSLERQGRYEQYF. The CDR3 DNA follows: TGCGCCAGCAGCTTGGAGCGGCAGGGGCGCTACGAGCAGTACTTC.

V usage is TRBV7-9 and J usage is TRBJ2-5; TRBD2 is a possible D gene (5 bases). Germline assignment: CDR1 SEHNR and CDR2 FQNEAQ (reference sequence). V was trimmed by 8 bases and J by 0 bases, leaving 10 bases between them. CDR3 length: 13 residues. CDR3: CASLDSYQETQYF. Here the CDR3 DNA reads TGTGCCAGCCTGGACTCTTACCAAGAGACCCAGTACTTC.

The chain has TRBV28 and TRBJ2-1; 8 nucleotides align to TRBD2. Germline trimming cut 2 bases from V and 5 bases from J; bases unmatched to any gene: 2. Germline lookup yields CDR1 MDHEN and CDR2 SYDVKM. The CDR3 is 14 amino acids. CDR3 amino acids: CASSLGTRNNEQFF. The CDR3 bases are TGTGCCAGCAGTTTAGGGACTAGAAACAATGAGCAGTTCTTC.

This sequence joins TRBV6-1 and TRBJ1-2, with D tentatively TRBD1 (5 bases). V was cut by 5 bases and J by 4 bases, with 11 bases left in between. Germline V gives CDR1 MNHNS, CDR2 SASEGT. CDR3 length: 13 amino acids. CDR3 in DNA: TGTGCCAGCAGTCCCAGGGACTTCTATGGCTACACCTTC. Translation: CASSPRDFYGYTF.

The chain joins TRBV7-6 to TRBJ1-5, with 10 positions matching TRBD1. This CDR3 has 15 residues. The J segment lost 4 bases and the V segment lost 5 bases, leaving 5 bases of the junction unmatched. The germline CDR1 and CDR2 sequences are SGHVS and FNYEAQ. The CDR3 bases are TGTGCCAGCAGCCCGGGACAGGGGATTAATCAGCCCCAGCATTTT. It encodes CASSPGQGINQPQHF.

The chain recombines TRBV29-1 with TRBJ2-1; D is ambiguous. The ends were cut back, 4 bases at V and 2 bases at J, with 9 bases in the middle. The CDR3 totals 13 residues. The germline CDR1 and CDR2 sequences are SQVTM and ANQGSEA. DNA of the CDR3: TGCAGCGTTGTATGGGTTACCTACAATGAGCAGTTCTTC. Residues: CSVVWVTYNEQFF.

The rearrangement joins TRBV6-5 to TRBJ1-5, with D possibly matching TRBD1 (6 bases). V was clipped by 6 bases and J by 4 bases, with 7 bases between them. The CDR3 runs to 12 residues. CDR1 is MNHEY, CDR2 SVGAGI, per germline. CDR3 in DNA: TGTGCCAGCAGCGGACAGAATCAGCCCCAGCATTTT. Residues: CASSGQNQPQHF.

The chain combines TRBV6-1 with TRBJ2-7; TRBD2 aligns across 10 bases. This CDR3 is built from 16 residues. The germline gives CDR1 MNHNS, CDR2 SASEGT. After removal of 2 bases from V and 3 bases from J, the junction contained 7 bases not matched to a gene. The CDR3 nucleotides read TGTGCCAGCAGTGAAACGCTAGCGGGAGAGCTCTACGAGCAGTACTTC. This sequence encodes CASSETLAGELYEQYF.

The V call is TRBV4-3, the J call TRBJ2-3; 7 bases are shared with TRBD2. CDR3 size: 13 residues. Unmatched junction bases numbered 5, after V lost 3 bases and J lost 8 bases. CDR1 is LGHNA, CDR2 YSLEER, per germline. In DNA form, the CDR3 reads TGCGCCAGCAGCCAGCCCAGGGAGGGTACGCAGTATTTT. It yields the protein CASSQPREGTQYF.

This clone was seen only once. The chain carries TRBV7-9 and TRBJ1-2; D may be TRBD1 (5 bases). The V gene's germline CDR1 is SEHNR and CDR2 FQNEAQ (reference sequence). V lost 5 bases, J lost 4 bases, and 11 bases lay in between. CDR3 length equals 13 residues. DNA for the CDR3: TGTGCCAGCAGCCTTCCAGGGACCTATGGCTACACCTTC. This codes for CASSLPGTYGYTF.

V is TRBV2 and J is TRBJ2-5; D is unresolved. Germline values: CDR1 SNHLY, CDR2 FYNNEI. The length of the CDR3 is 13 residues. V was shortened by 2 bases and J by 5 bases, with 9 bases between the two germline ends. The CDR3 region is CASSEYFRETQYF. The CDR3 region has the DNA TGTGCCAGCAGTGAATATTTCCGGGAGACCCAGTACTTC.